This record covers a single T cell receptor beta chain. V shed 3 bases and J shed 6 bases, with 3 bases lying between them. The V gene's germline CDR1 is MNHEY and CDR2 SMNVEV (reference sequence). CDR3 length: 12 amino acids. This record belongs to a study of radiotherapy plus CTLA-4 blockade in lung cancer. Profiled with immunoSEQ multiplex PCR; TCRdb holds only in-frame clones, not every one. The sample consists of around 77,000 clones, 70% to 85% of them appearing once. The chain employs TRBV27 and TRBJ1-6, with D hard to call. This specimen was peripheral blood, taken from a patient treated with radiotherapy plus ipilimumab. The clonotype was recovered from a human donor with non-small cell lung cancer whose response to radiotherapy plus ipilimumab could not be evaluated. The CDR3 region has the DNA TGTGCCAGCAGTTTTCGTAATTCACCCCTCCACTTT. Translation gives CASSFRNSPLHF.